The sequence of this T cell receptor beta chain was determined in a study of blood T cell repertoires in COVID-19. Background on the study: COVID-19 samples collected from the United States, Italy and Spain covered acute and convalescent phases.

CDR3 length: 14 amino acids. Germline loops: CDR1 WNHNN, CDR2 SYGVQD (reference sequence). Trimming stripped 3 bases from V and 0 bases from J, with 6 bases between. Study processing details: Amplification with reference gene primers provided the estimates of nucleated cell counts. Measured with immunoSEQ multiplex PCR; TCRdb has only the in-frame clones, and not every one. From that table come the V and J calls and clone size; the DNA was used to work out D and trimming. The sample holds roughly 350,000 clones, around 85% seen once. The clonotype was recovered from a woman under 30 with acute or convalescent COVID-19. The J gene is TRBJ1-3, the V gene TRBV10-1, with D uncertain. Sequencing was performed on peripheral blood. Here the CDR3 DNA reads TGCGCCAGCAGTGACGAGGACTCTGGAAACACCATATATTTT. Translation gives CASSDEDSGNTIYF.